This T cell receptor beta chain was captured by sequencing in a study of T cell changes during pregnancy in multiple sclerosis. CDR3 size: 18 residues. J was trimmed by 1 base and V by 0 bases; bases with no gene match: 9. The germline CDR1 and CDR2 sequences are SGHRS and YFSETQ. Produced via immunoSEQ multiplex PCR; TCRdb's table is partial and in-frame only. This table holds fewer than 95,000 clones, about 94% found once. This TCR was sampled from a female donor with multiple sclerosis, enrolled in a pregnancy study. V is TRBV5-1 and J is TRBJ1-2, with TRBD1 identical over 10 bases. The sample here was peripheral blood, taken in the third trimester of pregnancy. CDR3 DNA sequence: TGCGCCAGCAGCTTGGTTGGGACAGGGGCCTTAATTAACTATGGCTACACCTTC. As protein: CASSLVGTGALINYGYTF.